The 3 T cell receptor beta chains below come from one sample, sequenced in a study of blood T cell repertoires in COVID-19. Sequenced by immunoSEQ multiplex PCR; TCRdb stores in-frame clones only, minus some. The sample holds under 150,000 clones, around four fifths seen once. The sequencing sample was made of peripheral blood. All receptors come from an elderly man with active or convalescent COVID-19.

V usage is TRBV30 and J usage is TRBJ1-2, with TRBD1 matching over 9 bases. V lost 5 bases, J lost 7 bases, and 17 bases stayed unmatched. CDR1 is GTSNPN, CDR2 SVGIG, per germline (reference sequence). This CDR3 has 16 residues. The CDR3 nucleotides are TGTGCCTGGCACCGGGACAGGGCCCTGGTTAACGGTGGCTACACCTTC. This translates into CAWHRDRALVNGGYTF.

This chain joins TRBV5-4 and TRBJ1-6; TRBD1 aligns across 9 bases. The CDR3 is 12 amino acids. Per the germline V gene, CDR1 is SGHNT and CDR2 is YYREEE (reference sequence). The J segment lost 8 bases and the V segment lost 8 bases, leaving 2 bases of the junction unmatched. The CDR3 is CASGQGYSPLHF. The CDR3 nucleotides are TGTGCCAGTGGACAGGGGTATTCACCCCTCCACTTT.

A single count supports this clone. This sequence joins TRBV11-2 and TRBJ2-7; D is uncertain. The CDR3 spans 15 residues. V lost 1 base and J lost 0, with 10 bases in between. Per the germline V gene, CDR1 is SGHAT and CDR2 is FQNNGV. CDR3 DNA sequence: TGTGCCAGCAGCTTAGGTGCTGTTAGCTCCTACGAGCAGTACTTC. It is translated as CASSLGAVSSYEQYF.